This entry features one TCR beta chain sequence. Per the authors' pipeline: Reference gene primer amplification in the assay estimated nucleated cell counts. Method: immunoSEQ multiplex PCR; TCRdb's copy keeps in-frame clones and lacks some. V and J calls and clone size follow that table, whereas D and trimming were derived from the DNA. The data contain more than 250,000 clones, around 90% of them singletons. The sample belongs to a study of blood T cell repertoires in COVID-19. Study-wide context: Collection of acute and convalescent COVID-19 samples took place in the United States, Italy and Spain. Sources were T cells, B-cell-depleted T cells, or PBMCs; the material itself was cDNA or gDNA.

The sequenced sample consisted of peripheral blood. The receptor was derived from a human donor in a cohort sampled during active COVID-19.

As DNA, the CDR3 is TGTGCCAGCAGCGTTCATATTGGGGGCGGTGGAAACACCATATATTTT. Residues: CASSVHIGGGGNTIYF. This chain uses TRBV9 with TRBJ1-3; D may be TRBD1 (6 bases). From germline, CDR1 is SGDLS and CDR2 YYNGEE. The CDR3 extends over 16 amino acids. V was trimmed by 2 bases and J by 3 bases, leaving 15 bases between them.